This paragraph covers one TCR beta chain sequence. From germline, CDR1 is SGHRS and CDR2 YFSETQ. Losses at the gene ends were 4 bases for V and 2 bases for J; bases not matched to a gene: 11. CDR3 length equals 16 residues. The data originate from a study of blood T cell repertoires in COVID-19. Study background: Specimens from acute and convalescent COVID-19 originated in the United States, Italy and Spain. PBMCs, B-cell-depleted T cells, or T cells provided the cDNA or gDNA that made up the material.

In the authors' methods: The assay estimated nucleated cells by amplifying reference gene primers. Clones were read by immunoSEQ multiplex PCR, and TCRdb kept only the in-frame ones, dropping some. The DNA gave D and trimming, while V, J and clone size come from that table. The table lists tens of thousands of clones, 85% to 90% of them singletons. The TCR sequence derives from a man aged 55 to 70 with acute or convalescent COVID-19. The chain employs TRBV5-1 and TRBJ2-5; 7 bases align to TRBD1. Sequenced sample: peripheral blood. CDR3 sequence reads: CASSADGTEFQETQYF. In DNA, the CDR3 is TGCGCCAGCAGCGCAGACGGGACAGAATTTCAAGAGACCCAGTACTTC.